Listed below are T cell receptor beta chains from one sample, sequenced in a study of response to subunit inactivated influenza vaccine. TCRdb reprocessed the RT-PCR reads via MiXCR and lists one record per CDR3 protein. The data contain roughly 520,000 distinct CDR3 sequences, less than 30% of them singletons. The sample here was CD4+ T cells sorted from PBMCs, taken 5 days after vaccination. The source is a man aged 45-65 years who received an inactivated influenza vaccine. Both conserved end residues are part of each CDR3. The order of the fields is V gene, D gene, CDR3 length, J gene, clone size, CDR3 protein, CDR3 DNA. The D gene is left open where the match is weak. Some rows mark clone size as missing; the rest say once, few, many or name a class of expanded clone.

TRBV29-1,-,12,TRBJ2-2,-,CSVQKNTGELFF,TGCAGCGTTCAGAAGAACACCGGGGAGCTGTTTTTT
TRBV10-3,-,14,TRBJ2-5,-,CAISPTTGSETQYF,TGTGCCATCAGCCCCACTACAGGGTCGGAGACCCAGTACTTC
TRBV20-1,-,15,TRBJ2-7,few,CSAPSRASGRYEQYF,TGCAGTGCTCCCTCACGGGCGTCGGGGAGGTACGAGCAGTACTTC
TRBV5-4,TRBD1,16,TRBJ2-3,few,CASSFSGQLGTDTQYF,TGTGCCAGCAGCTTCTCGGGACAGCTCGGCACAGATACGCAGTATTTT
TRBV20-1,-,13,TRBJ2-7,-,CSASPGSTYEQYF,TGCAGTGCTAGCCCCGGGTCCACCTACGAGCAGTACTTC
TRBV4-1,-,16,TRBJ1-5,once,CASSQGWGGSGQPQHF,TGCGCCAGCAGCCAGGGTTGGGGAGGGTCGGGTCAGCCCCAGCATTTT
TRBV11-1,TRBD1,20,TRBJ2-3,-,CASSPRAGRPQGASKDTQYF,TGTGCCAGCAGCCCCCGGGCCGGTAGGCCACAGGGGGCGTCTAAGGATACGCAGTATTTT
TRBV5-1,-,15,TRBJ2-2,-,CASSNRATNTGELFF,TGCGCCAGCAGTAACCGGGCTACGAACACCGGGGAGCTGTTTTTT
TRBV24-1,TRBD2,18,TRBJ2-1,-,CATGTGGLAGLSYNEQFF,TGTGCCACCGGTACCGGAGGACTAGCGGGGCTTTCGTACAATGAGCAGTTCTTC
TRBV29-1,TRBD1,15,TRBJ1-5,few,CSVEVSGTGNQPQHF,TGCAGCGTTGAAGTCTCCGGGACAGGGAATCAGCCCCAGCATTTT
TRBV3-1,-,13,TRBJ2-5,-,CASSQDVGATQYF,TGTGCCAGCAGCCAAGATGTGGGTGCGACCCAGTACTTC
TRBV27,-,15,TRBJ2-2,-,CASSSLAGTTGELFF,TGTGCCAGCAGTTCTTTGGCGGGGACCACCGGGGAGCTGTTTTTT
TRBV10-3,TRBD2,17,TRBJ2-3,few,CAISESTSGGEEDTQYF,TGTGCCATCAGTGAGTCGACTAGCGGGGGGGAAGAAGATACGCAGTATTTT
TRBV20-1,-,13,TRBJ1-1,few,CSASSQVNTEAFF,TGCAGTGCTAGTTCACAGGTGAACACTGAAGCTTTCTTT
TRBV18,TRBD2,17,TRBJ2-1,-,CASSPVTSGSSYNEQFF,TGTGCCAGCTCGCCGGTAACTAGCGGGAGTTCCTACAATGAGCAGTTCTTC
TRBV3-1,TRBD2,16,TRBJ2-3,-,CASSQGFGTSTGTQYF,TGTGCCAGCAGCCAAGGCTTCGGGACTAGCACGGGTACGCAGTATTTT
TRBV29-1,-,13,TRBJ2-7,-,CSARDPPTGEQYF,TGCAGCGCGCGGGATCCTCCCACCGGCGAGCAGTACTTC
TRBV7-9,-,14,TRBJ2-7,-,CASSPREETYEQYF,TGTGCCAGCAGCCCCCGTGAGGAGACCTACGAGCAGTACTTC
TRBV10-3,-,14,TRBJ2-3,few,CAISVAGGADTQYF,TGTGCCATCAGTGTGGCAGGTGGGGCAGATACGCAGTATTTT
TRBV27,-,11,TRBJ2-1,-,CASSGANEQFF,TGTGCCAGCTCGGGGGCCAATGAGCAGTTCTTC
TRBV29-1,-,13,TRBJ2-7,-,CSVEGDGLYEQYF,TGCAGCGTTGAGGGTGACGGACTCTACGAGCAGTACTTC
TRBV5-1,-,15,TRBJ2-3,many,CASSQTGRETDTQYF,TGCGCCAGCAGCCAAACAGGGCGGGAAACAGATACGCAGTATTTT
TRBV20-1,-,15,TRBJ2-7,-,CSARDRTALPYEQYF,TGCAGTGCTAGAGATCGAACAGCGCTCCCCTACGAGCAGTACTTC
TRBV20-1,-,12,TRBJ2-1,few,CSASGVLNEQFF,TGCAGTGCTAGCGGGGTTCTCAATGAGCAGTTCTTC
TRBV6-1,-,11,TRBJ2-3,-,CASSADRLMDF,TGTGCCAGCAGTGCCGACAGGTTGATGGATTTT
TRBV6-2/TRBV6-3,TRBD1,16,TRBJ2-3,-,CASSYSPGQATDTQYF,TGTGCCAGCAGTTACTCTCCGGGACAGGCCACAGATACGCAGTATTTT
TRBV5-1,-,15,TRBJ1-6,few,CASSRDFSYNSPLHF,TGCGCCAGCAGCCGGGACTTCTCCTATAATTCACCCCTCCACTTT
TRBV12-3/TRBV12-4,TRBD1,16,TRBJ1-2,-,CASSLAGTVPNYGYTF,TGTGCCAGCAGTTTAGCCGGGACAGTTCCTAACTATGGCTACACCTTC
TRBV24-1,TRBD1,15,TRBJ2-7,-,CATSDSFGQDYEQYF,TGTGCCACCAGTGATTCCTTTGGACAGGATTACGAGCAGTACTTC
TRBV19,-,14,TRBJ2-3,-,CASRSRDGTDTQYF,TGTGCCAGTAGGAGCAGGGATGGCACAGATACGCAGTATTTT
TRBV11-2,-,14,TRBJ2-7,-,CASSLHRWSPEQYF,TGTGCCAGCAGCTTACATCGGTGGTCTCCCGAGCAGTACTTC
TRBV4-3,TRBD1,15,TRBJ2-7,-,CASSQDPTGVDEQYF,TGCGCCAGCAGCCAAGACCCGACAGGGGTCGACGAGCAGTACTTC
TRBV12-3/TRBV12-4,TRBD1,19,TRBJ2-6,few,CASSTHVWDSSSGANVLTF,TGTGCCAGCAGTACTCATGTGTGGGACAGTAGCTCTGGGGCCAACGTCCTGACTTTC
TRBV6-2/TRBV6-3,-,15,TRBJ1-1,-,CASSHPTRVNTEAFF,TGTGCCAGCAGCCACCCCACCAGGGTGAACACTGAAGCTTTCTTT
TRBV4-2,-,16,TRBJ2-5,-,CASSRGDLGPGETQYF,TGTGCCAGCAGCCGGGGTGATCTGGGGCCGGGAGAGACCCAGTACTTC
TRBV7-9,-,15,TRBJ1-1,-,CASSLRSGVNTEAFF,TGTGCCAGCAGCTTAAGAAGCGGAGTGAACACTGAAGCTTTCTTT
TRBV20-1,-,15,TRBJ2-1,-,CSARDQAGIYNEQFF,TGCAGTGCTAGAGATCAGGCAGGGATTTACAATGAGCAGTTCTTC
TRBV12-3/TRBV12-4,-,13,TRBJ1-1,few,CASSPDITSIAFF,TGTGCCAGCAGTCCCGACATAACTTCCATAGCTTTCTTT
TRBV27,TRBD2,15,TRBJ2-1,-,CASSLRLAGSNEQFF,TGTGCCAGCAGTTTGAGACTAGCGGGGTCCAATGAGCAGTTCTTC
TRBV20-1,-,12,TRBJ1-4,few,CSARGSSEKLFF,TGCAGTGCTAGGGGGTCGAGTGAAAAACTGTTTTTT
TRBV5-1,-,13,TRBJ2-7,few,CASSSAGNYEQYF,TGCGCCAGCAGCTCCGCCGGGAACTACGAGCAGTACTTC
TRBV10-3,-,14,TRBJ2-7,-,CATVPGQGTNEQYF,TGTGCCACCGTCCCCGGGCAGGGGACGAACGAGCAGTACTTC
TRBV12-1,-,18,TRBJ2-5,-,CASSSPPHWWGPGKTQYF,TGTGCCAGCAGCTCTCCCCCCCATTGGTGGGGGCCAGGGAAGACCCAGTACTTC
TRBV12-3/TRBV12-4,TRBD1,14,TRBJ1-2,few,CASSEQGRDYGYTF,TGTGCCAGCAGTGAACAGGGGAGGGACTATGGCTACACCTTC
TRBV27,TRBD2,15,TRBJ2-1,-,CASSFTGTITAGQFF,TGTGCCAGCAGTTTCACCGGGACTATCACCGCTGGGCAGTTCTTC
TRBV7-2,-,14,TRBJ1-6,few,CASSSGQPNSPLHF,TGTGCCAGCAGCTCCGGACAGCCAAATTCACCCCTCCACTTT
TRBV7-9,-,14,TRBJ2-7,once,CASSSEGGPYEQYF,TGTGCCAGCAGCTCCGAGGGAGGACCCTACGAGCAGTACTTC
TRBV27,TRBD2,17,TRBJ2-2,-,CASSLSSGGGNTGELFF,TGTGCCAGCAGTTTATCAAGCGGGGGGGGAAACACCGGGGAGCTGTTTTTT
TRBV29-1,-,13,TRBJ1-2,few,CSVVGGDFYGYTF,TGCAGCGTGGTCGGGGGGGATTTTTATGGCTACACCTTC